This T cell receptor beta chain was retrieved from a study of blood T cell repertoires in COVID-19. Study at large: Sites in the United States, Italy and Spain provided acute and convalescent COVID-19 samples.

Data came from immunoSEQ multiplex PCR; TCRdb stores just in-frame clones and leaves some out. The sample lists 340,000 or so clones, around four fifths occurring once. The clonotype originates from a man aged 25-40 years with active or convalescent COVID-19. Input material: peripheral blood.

The CDR3 DNA follows: TGTGCCTGGAGTGTAAGGGGGCCGGGTGGCTACACCTTC. It specifies CAWSVRGPGGYTF. The V and J genes are TRBV30 and TRBJ1-2; TRBD1 aligns across 7 bases. V gave up 0 bases and J gave up 7 bases; unmatched junction bases: 5. The CDR3 is 13 residues long. Germline V CDR1 and CDR2: GTSNPN, SVGIG (reference sequence).